The 9 T cell receptor beta chains listed next were all sequenced from one sample in a study of cytomegalovirus exposure and HLA in healthy donors. Produced via immunoSEQ multiplex PCR; TCRdb's table is partial and in-frame only. The sample lists 110,000 or so clones, 86% occurring once. The source material was PBMCs. The receptors shown here come from a man younger than 30 in good health and CMV-seronegative.

This clone was observed a single time. Given a much more abundant clone one base away, this may be a read error. This chain uses TRBV6-1 with TRBJ1-1; possibly TRBD1 for D (5 bases). Germline V gene sequence: CDR1 MNHNS, CDR2 SASEGT. Trimming cost V 6 bases and J 1 base, with 9 bases left between them. The CDR3 has 13 amino acids. This CDR3 reads CASSPTENTEAFF. DNA of the CDR3: TGTGCCAGCAGCCCGACAGAGAACACTGAAGCTTTCTTT.

This chain joins TRBV5-8 and TRBJ1-5; tentative D call: TRBD1 (6 bases). With 3 bases removed from V and 4 bases from J, the gap between germline ends came to 17 bases. CDR1 and CDR2 from the germline V gene are SGHTS and YDEGEE. This CDR3 has 16 residues. CDR3 protein: CASSSLDSAENQPQHF. The CDR3 DNA is TGTGCCAGCAGCTCCCTGGACAGCGCCGAAAATCAGCCCCAGCATTTT.

This clone has just one count. This rearrangement joins TRBV14 to TRBJ1-5; D unresolved. Germline V gives CDR1 SGHDN, CDR2 FVKESK. The V gene lost 0 bases and the J gene lost 6 bases, with 6 bases spanning the gap. The length of the CDR3 is 13 residues. The CDR3 here is CASSQDEGQPQHF. The CDR3 DNA sequence: TGTGCCAGCAGCCAAGACGAGGGTCAGCCCCAGCATTTT.

The gene calls are TRBV9 and TRBJ2-1; 9 bases map to TRBD2. V shed 0 bases, J shed 2 bases, and the junction held 0 bases outside the gene matches. Per the germline V gene, CDR1 is SGDLS and CDR2 is YYNGEE. The CDR3 length is 15 residues. DNA of the CDR3: TGTGCCAGCAGCGTAGGGACTAGCGCCTACAATGAGCAGTTCTTC. Translating it yields CASSVGTSAYNEQFF. Full variable domain (rest looked up from reference TRBV9 and TRBJ2-1): DSGVTQTPKHLITATGQRVTLRCSPRSGDLSVYWYQQSLDQGLQFLIQYYNGEERAKGNILERFSAQQFPDLHSELNLSSLELGDSALYFCASSVGTSAYNEQFFGPGTRLTVL.

As for this clone: Within the sample, other DNA sequences also encode this same CDR3. The chain has TRBV7-9 and TRBJ2-1; TRBD1 agrees at 9 bases. V was clipped by 4 bases and J by 0 bases; unmatched bases: 10. CDR3 length: 18 amino acids. CDR1 is SEHNR, CDR2 FQNEAQ, per germline (reference sequence). CDR3 sequence: CASSSETGTGSSYNEQFF. In nucleotides, the CDR3 is TGTGCCAGCAGCTCGGAAACCGGGACAGGGAGCTCCTACAATGAGCAGTTCTTC.

V usage is TRBV5-4 and J usage is TRBJ2-7; 12 positions agree with TRBD2. This CDR3 has 16 residues. V lost 4 bases, J lost 3 bases, and 8 bases stayed unmatched. The germline CDR1 and CDR2 sequences are SGHNT and YYREEE (reference sequence). The CDR3 sequence: CASSPRTSGMIYEQYF. CDR3 nucleotide sequence: TGTGCCAGCAGCCCGCGGACTAGCGGGATGATCTACGAGCAGTACTTC.

This clone was observed once. This chain uses TRBV5-1 with TRBJ2-7, with a weak D call TRBD2 (5 bases). Germline V gives CDR1 SGHRS, CDR2 YFSETQ. Between the trimmed V and J ends, which lost 3 bases and 7 bases, there was a span of 20 bases. This CDR3 is 15 amino acids long. The CDR3 reads CASSSVDRESREQYF. For the CDR3, the DNA is TGCGCCAGCAGCTCGGTAGACCGGGAAAGTCGGGAGCAGTACTTC.

This clone appeared a few times. V and J are TRBV25-1 and TRBJ2-3; TRBD1 agrees at 7 bases. Per germline, CDR1 MGHDK and CDR2 SYGVNS. The CDR3 totals 15 residues. The ends lost 5 bases at V and 1 base at J; junction bases unmatched: 6. The DNA of the CDR3 is TGTGCCAGCAGTATCTCCGGGACAGGCACAGATACGCAGTATTTT. Its protein product is CASSISGTGTDTQYF.

J is TRBJ1-1 and V is TRBV2; 7 nucleotides line up with TRBD1. The J segment lost 4 bases and the V segment lost 7 bases, leaving 9 bases of the junction unmatched. The CDR3 loop spans 14 amino acids. CDR1 is SNHLY and CDR2 is FYNNEI in the germline V gene. The CDR3 nucleotides read TGTGCCAGCACCCCGGGACAGTCGGGCACTGAAGCTTTCTTT. Protein: CASTPGQSGTEAFF.